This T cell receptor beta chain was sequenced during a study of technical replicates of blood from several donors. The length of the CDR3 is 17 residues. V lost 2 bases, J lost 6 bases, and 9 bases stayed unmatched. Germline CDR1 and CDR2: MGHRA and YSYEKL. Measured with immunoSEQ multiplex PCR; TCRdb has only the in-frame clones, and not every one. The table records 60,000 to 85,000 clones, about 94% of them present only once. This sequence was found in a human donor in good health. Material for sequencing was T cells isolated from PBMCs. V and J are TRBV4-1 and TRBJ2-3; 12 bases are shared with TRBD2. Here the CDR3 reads CASSQRLAGVNEDTQYF. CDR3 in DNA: TGCGCCAGCAGCCAACGACTAGCGGGAGTAAATGAGGATACGCAGTATTTT.